These 26 T cell receptor beta chains were all obtained from the same sample, sequenced in a study of vaccination and CD4 T cells after COVID-19. Described treatment: roughly 10-day PBMC culture with coronavirus spike peptide pools or control peptides (ViraFEST assay). For these receptors, no antigen is known. With the Oncomine TCR Beta short-read assay, DNA from cultured CD4+ T cells was sequenced. A single record per CDR3 protein comes from TCRdb applying MiXCR to the PCR reads. The data contain about 11,000 distinct CDR3 sequences, around two fifths of them seen just once; the ten biggest clones take up about a fifth. Input material: CD4+ T cells from blood, cultured in vitro. All receptors derive from a human donor who had recovered from COVID-19.

This clonotype was counted only a few times. CDR3 amino acids: CASSDSTSGGADTQYF. DNA of the CDR3: TGTGCCAGCAGTGACTCGACTAGCGGGGGGGCAGATACGCAGTATTTT. The chain couples TRBV6-4 to TRBJ2-3; 14 bases fit TRBD2. The CDR3 covers 16 residues. V lost 0 bases to trimming and J lost 4 bases; unmatched junction nucleotides: 0. Germline lookup yields CDR1 MRHNA and CDR2 SNTAGT.

This clonotype was counted a single time. The rearrangement links TRBV9 to TRBJ2-2, with TRBD1 as a possible D gene (7 bases). The V end was cut by 7 bases, the J end by 4 bases, with 11 bases between. CDR3 length equals 13 residues. Germline V gene lookup returns CDR1 SGDLS and CDR2 YYNGEE. CDR3: CASDRDFTGELFF. The CDR3 bases are TGTGCCAGCGACAGGGACTTCACCGGGGAGCTGTTTTTT. Together with reference TRBV9 and TRBJ2-2, the CDR3 gives the full variable domain: DSGVTQTPKHLITATGQRVTLRCSPRSGDLSVYWYQQSLDQGLQFLIQYYNGEERAKGNILERFSAQQFPDLHSELNLSSLELGDSALYFCASDRDFTGELFFGEGSRLTVL.

The V and J genes are TRBV6-1 and TRBJ1-1; D remains ambiguous. Trimming removed 7 bases from V and 1 base from J, with 10 bases in between. The CDR3 totals 13 residues. Per the germline V gene, CDR1 is MNHNS and CDR2 is SASEGT. The CDR3 DNA reads as TGTGCCAGCACCTCATCAGCGAACACTGAAGCTTTCTTT. It codes for CASTSSANTEAFF.

This clonotype was counted a few times. This chain connects TRBV7-2 to TRBJ2-3; D is unresolved. The V gene lost 5 bases and the J gene lost 0 bases, with 12 bases spanning the gap. The germline V gene encodes CDR1 SGHTA and CDR2 FQGNSA. There are 15 residues in the CDR3. The CDR3 loop is CASSPPGSSTDTQYF. Here the CDR3 DNA reads TGTGCCAGCAGCCCTCCCGGTTCTAGCACAGATACGCAGTATTTT.

The rearrangement joins TRBV12-5 to TRBJ1-6, with 7 positions matching TRBD1. Germline values: CDR1 LGHNT, CDR2 FRNRAP. V lost 0 bases, J lost 6 bases, and 11 bases stayed unmatched. The CDR3 covers 18 residues. The CDR3 region is CASGLVAGGGGGNSPLHF. The CDR3 coding sequence is TGTGCTAGTGGTTTGGTAGCAGGTGGAGGGGGCGGTAATTCACCCCTCCACTTT.

This clonotype was seen once. CDR3 sequence: CASSSGLAGGLNEQFF. CDR3 sequence (DNA): TGTGCCAGCAGCTCCGGACTAGCGGGGGGACTCAATGAGCAGTTCTTC. The V and J genes are TRBV11-2 and TRBJ2-1; 14 bases fit TRBD2. Trimming took 4 bases from V and 6 from J; bases not matched to a gene: 5. The CDR3 is 16 amino acids. In germline, CDR1 is SGHAT, CDR2 FQNNGV.

The chain combines TRBV7-2 with TRBJ1-1, with TRBD1 as a possible D gene (5 bases). The CDR3 loop spans 14 amino acids. From germline, CDR1 is SGHTA and CDR2 FQGNSA. V lost 2 bases and J lost 4, with 11 bases in between. CDR3 DNA: TGTGCCAGCAGCTTAAAGGGGACGAGCACTGAAGCTTTCTTT. Residues: CASSLKGTSTEAFF. Filled out from reference TRBV7-2 and TRBJ1-1, the complete variable domain reads GAGVSQSPSNKVTEKGKDVELRCDPISGHTALYWYRQSLGQGLEFLIYFQGNSAPDKSGLPSDRFSAERTGGSVSTLTIQRTQQEDSAVYLCASSLKGTSTEAFFGQGTRLTVV.

There are a few counts of this clonotype. The V gene is TRBV20-1, the J gene TRBJ1-5; D call uncertain. The germline gives CDR1 DFQATT, CDR2 SNEGSKA (reference sequence). The CDR3 extends over 12 amino acids. Deletions cut 6 bases from V and 0 bases from J, with 6 bases between. As DNA, the CDR3 is TGCAGTGCCGCACGTAGCAATCAGCCCCAGCATTTT. Amino acid sequence: CSAARSNQPQHF.

The chain is built from TRBV5-1 and TRBJ1-1, with 7 positions matching TRBD1. Trimming at V came to 2 bases and at J to 0 bases, leaving 13 bases not matched to a gene. CDR1 is SGHRS and CDR2 is YFSETQ in the germline V gene. This CDR3 has 18 residues. The CDR3 nucleotides are TGCGCCAGCAGCTTAGTATCTAAAGCAGGGGGAGTGAACACTGAAGCTTTCTTT. Residues: CASSLVSKAGGVNTEAFF.

This clonotype appeared a single time. This chain joins TRBV18 and TRBJ1-1, with a possible D match to TRBD1 (5 bases). V was trimmed by 3 bases and J by 1 base, leaving 9 bases between them. This CDR3 is built from 14 residues. CDR1 KGHSH and CDR2 LQKENI come from the germline V gene. As DNA, the CDR3 is TGTGCCAGCTCACCTCCAGGGTGGAACACTGAAGCTTTCTTT. It specifies CASSPPGWNTEAFF.

This clonotype was seen more than once but under ten times. V gene TRBV12-3 or TRBV12-4 combines with J gene TRBJ1-2; D unresolved. The CDR3 loop spans 14 amino acids. Trimming took 6 bases from V and 7 from J, leaving 18 bases between them. The CDR3 sequence is CASSPRWSLSGYTF. The CDR3 nucleotides are TGTGCCAGCAGCCCCCGATGGAGCCTAAGTGGCTACACCTTC.

The rearrangement joins TRBV21-1 to TRBJ1-2. TRBV21-1 is a recognized pseudogene. The CDR3 runs to 13 residues. Written as DNA, the CDR3 is TGTGCCAGCCGAATCAGGTCCGGCTATGGCTACACCTTC. Translating it yields CASRIRSGYGYTF.

The chain employs TRBV29-1 and TRBJ1-5; unclear D gene. Trimming stripped 0 bases from V and 3 bases from J, with 12 bases between. The germline gives CDR1 SQVTM, CDR2 ANQGSEA. The CDR3 totals 15 residues. CDR3 sequence: CSVEDHRPHNQPQHF. The CDR3 DNA is TGCAGCGTTGAAGATCATAGACCCCACAATCAGCCCCAGCATTTT.

This rearrangement joins TRBV5-4 to TRBJ2-4, with D hard to call. The CDR3 has 15 amino acids. Germline-derived CDR1 and CDR2 are SGHNT and YYREEE (reference sequence). Trimming shortened V by 0 bases and J by 0 bases, and 7 bases separated the two germline ends. The CDR3 sequence is CASSLGELAKNIQYF. The CDR3 nucleotides read TGTGCCAGCAGCTTGGGGGAACTAGCCAAAAACATTCAGTACTTC.

This clonotype was counted only a few times. The rearrangement links TRBV27 to TRBJ1-1; D not certain. This CDR3 contains 12 residues. CDR1 is MNHEY and CDR2 is SMNVEV in the germline V gene (reference sequence). V dropped 5 bases and J dropped 5 bases, with 9 bases sitting between them. CDR3 in DNA: TGTGCCAGCAGTGCACCCGGAACTGAAGCTTTCTTT. Its protein is CASSAPGTEAFF.

V and J are TRBV27 and TRBJ1-2; D remains unclear. The V end lost 5 bases, the J end lost 5 bases, and 12 bases lay between the germline ends. Germline CDR1 MNHEY, CDR2 SMNVEV (reference sequence). This CDR3 contains 13 residues. CDR3 protein: CASSTETGYGYTF. CDR3 coding DNA: TGTGCCAGCAGTACAGAGACGGGGTATGGCTACACCTTC.

This clonotype showed up just a few times. This chain joins TRBV6-1 and TRBJ1-2; D gene ambiguous. The CDR3 totals 13 residues. Germline values: CDR1 MNHNS, CDR2 SASEGT. Trimming removed 6 bases from V and 11 bases from J, with 19 bases in between. CDR3 protein: CASSPPNRSRYTF. CDR3 in DNA: TGTGCCAGCAGCCCTCCGAACCGCAGTCGTTACACCTTC.

The chain couples TRBV20-1 to TRBJ2-7; D gene unclear. This CDR3 has 12 amino acids. With 3 bases removed from V and 4 bases from J, the gap between germline ends came to 10 bases. From germline, CDR1 is DFQATT and CDR2 SNEGSKA (reference sequence). CDR3 loop: CSASLVSYEQYF. The DNA of the CDR3 is TGCAGTGCTAGTCTGGTTTCATACGAGCAGTACTTC.

The chain joins TRBV4-3 to TRBJ1-2; 7 positions match TRBD1. Germline-derived CDR1 and CDR2 are LGHNA and YSLEER. The CDR3 covers 14 residues. With V trimmed by 0 bases and J by 4 bases, 2 bases remained unmatched. The CDR3: CASSQETGAYGYTF. In nucleotides, the CDR3 is TGCGCCAGCAGCCAAGAAACAGGGGCCTATGGCTACACCTTC.

The table lists this clonotype with a few counts. Mismatch with germline at one junction end may stem from a read error. The rearrangement links TRBV10-3 to TRBJ2-1, with D possibly matching TRBD1 (5 bases). In germline, CDR1 is ENHRY, CDR2 SYGVKD. The CDR3 covers 15 residues. The CDR3 loop is CASSLQGRAYNEQFF. As DNA, the CDR3 is TGTGCCAGCAGTCTGCAGGGAAGGGCGTACAATGAGCAGTTCTTC.

This clonotype occurred a few times. This chain uses TRBV30 with TRBJ1-1; the D gene is possibly TRBD1 (5 bases). V was trimmed by 2 bases and J by 1 base, leaving 8 bases between them. CDR1 is GTSNPN and CDR2 is SVGIG in the germline V gene (reference sequence). This CDR3 region has 13 residues. CDR3 sequence (DNA): TGTGCCTGGAGTTCGACAGAGAACACTGAAGCTTTCTTT. Protein sequence: CAWSSTENTEAFF.

CDR3 in amino acids: CASSTDGDSGNTIYF. The CDR3 nucleotides are TGCGCCAGCAGCACGGACGGGGACTCTGGAAACACCATATATTTT. The V and J genes are TRBV5-1 and TRBJ1-3; D call uncertain. Trimming cost V 4 bases and J 0 bases, with 11 bases left between them. Germline V lookup: CDR1 SGHRS, CDR2 YFSETQ. The CDR3 totals 15 residues.

The J gene is TRBJ1-2, the V gene TRBV2; D not certain. The V end was cut by 6 bases, the J end by 0 bases, with 2 bases between. The CDR3 spans 11 residues. Germline loops: CDR1 SNHLY, CDR2 FYNNEI. The CDR3 region has the DNA TGTGCCAGCAGGGCTAACTATGGCTACACCTTC. Protein product: CASRANYGYTF.

The rearrangement uses TRBV7-2 and TRBJ2-5; D is ambiguous. The germline CDR1 and CDR2 sequences are SGHTA and FQGNSA. There are 11 residues in the CDR3. Trimming stripped 1 base from V and 8 bases from J, with 5 bases between. CDR3 DNA sequence: TGTGCCAGCAGCTTAGGGGTTACCCAGTACTTC. Its protein product is CASSLGVTQYF.

This clonotype occurred a few times. V gene TRBV7-9 combines with J gene TRBJ2-5; D gene uncertain. This CDR3 is built from 16 residues. Germline lookup yields CDR1 SEHNR and CDR2 FQNEAQ (reference sequence). The V gene lost 1 base and the J gene lost 0 bases, with 12 bases spanning the gap. The CDR3 loop is CASSLGGSRYQETQYF. The CDR3 bases are TGTGCCAGCAGCTTAGGTGGCAGCCGGTACCAAGAGACCCAGTACTTC.

The CDR3 loop reads CASSEVAGNTEAFF. The CDR3 coding sequence is TGCGCCAGCAGTGAGGTTGCGGGGAACACTGAAGCTTTCTTT. The chain carries TRBV10-1 and TRBJ1-1; D uncertain. The V end lost 2 bases, the J end lost 1 base, and 8 bases lay between the germline ends. Germline V gene lookup returns CDR1 WNHNN and CDR2 SYGVQD (reference sequence). CDR3 length: 14 amino acids.